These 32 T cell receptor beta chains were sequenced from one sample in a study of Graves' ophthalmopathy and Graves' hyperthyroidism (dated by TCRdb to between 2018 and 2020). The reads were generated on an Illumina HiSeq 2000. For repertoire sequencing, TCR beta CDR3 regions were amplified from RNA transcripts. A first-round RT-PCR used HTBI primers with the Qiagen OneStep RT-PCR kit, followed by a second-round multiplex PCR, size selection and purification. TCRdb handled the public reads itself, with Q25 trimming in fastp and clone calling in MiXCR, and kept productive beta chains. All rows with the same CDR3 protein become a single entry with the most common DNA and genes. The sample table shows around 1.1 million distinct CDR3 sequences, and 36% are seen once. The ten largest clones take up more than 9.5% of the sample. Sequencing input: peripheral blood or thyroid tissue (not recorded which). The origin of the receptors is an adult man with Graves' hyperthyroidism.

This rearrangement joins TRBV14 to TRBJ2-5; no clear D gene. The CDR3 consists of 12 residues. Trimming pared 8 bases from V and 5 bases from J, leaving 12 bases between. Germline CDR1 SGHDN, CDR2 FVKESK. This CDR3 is CASAHPRETQYF. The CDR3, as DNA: TGTGCCAGCGCCCACCCTCGGGAGACCCAGTACTTC. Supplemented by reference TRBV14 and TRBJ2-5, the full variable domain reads EAGVTQFPSHSVIEKGQTVTLRCDPISGHDNLYWYRRVMGKEIKFLLHFVKESKQDESGMPNNRFLAERTGGTYSTLKVQPAELEDSGVYFCASAHPRETQYFGPGTRLLVL.

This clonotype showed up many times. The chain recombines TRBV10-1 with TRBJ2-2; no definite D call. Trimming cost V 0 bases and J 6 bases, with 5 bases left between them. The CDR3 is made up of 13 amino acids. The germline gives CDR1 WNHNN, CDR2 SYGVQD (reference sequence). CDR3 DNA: TGCGCCAGCAGTGAGTCGAATCCCGGGGAGCTGTTTTTT. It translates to CASSESNPGELFF.

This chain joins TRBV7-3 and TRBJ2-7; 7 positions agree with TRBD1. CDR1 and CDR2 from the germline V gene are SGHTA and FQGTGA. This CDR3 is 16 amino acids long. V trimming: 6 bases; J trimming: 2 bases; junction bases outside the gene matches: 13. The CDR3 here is CASSAGGRGSAYEQYF. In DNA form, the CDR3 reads TGTGCCAGCAGTGCCGGTGGCAGGGGGTCAGCCTACGAGCAGTACTTC.

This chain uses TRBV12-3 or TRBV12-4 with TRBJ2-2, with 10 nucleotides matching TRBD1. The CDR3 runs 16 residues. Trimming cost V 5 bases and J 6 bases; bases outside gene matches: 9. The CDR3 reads CASSAFPGTGAGELFF. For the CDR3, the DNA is TGTGCCAGCAGTGCATTCCCTGGGACAGGGGCCGGGGAGCTGTTTTTT.

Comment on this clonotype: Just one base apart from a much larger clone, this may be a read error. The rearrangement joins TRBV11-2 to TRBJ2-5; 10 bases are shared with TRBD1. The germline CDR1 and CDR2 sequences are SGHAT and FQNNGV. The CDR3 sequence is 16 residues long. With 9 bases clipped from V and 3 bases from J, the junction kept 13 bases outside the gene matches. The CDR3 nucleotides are TGTGCCAGTGACGTGGGTGACAGGGGGCGTGAAGAGACCCAGTACTTC. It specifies CASDVGDRGREETQYF.

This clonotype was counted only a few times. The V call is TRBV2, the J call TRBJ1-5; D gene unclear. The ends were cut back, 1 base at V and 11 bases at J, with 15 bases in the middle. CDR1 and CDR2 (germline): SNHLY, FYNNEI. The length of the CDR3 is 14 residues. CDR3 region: CASSEGHHAETQHF. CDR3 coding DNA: TGTGCCAGCAGTGAAGGGCATCACGCAGAGACCCAGCATTTT.

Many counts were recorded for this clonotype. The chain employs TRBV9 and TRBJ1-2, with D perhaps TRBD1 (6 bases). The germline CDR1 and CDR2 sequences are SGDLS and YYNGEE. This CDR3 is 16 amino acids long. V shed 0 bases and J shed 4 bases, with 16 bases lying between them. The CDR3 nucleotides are TGTGCCAGCAGCGTAGTTGGCCGTAGGGGGTCCTATGGCTACACCTTC. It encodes CASSVVGRRGSYGYTF.

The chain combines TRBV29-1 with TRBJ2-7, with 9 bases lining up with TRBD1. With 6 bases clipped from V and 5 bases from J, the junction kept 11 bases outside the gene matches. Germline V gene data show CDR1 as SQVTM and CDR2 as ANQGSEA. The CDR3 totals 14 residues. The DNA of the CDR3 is TGCAGCGTCAGGACAGGGGCAGGGACCAACGAGCAGTACTTC. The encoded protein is CSVRTGAGTNEQYF.

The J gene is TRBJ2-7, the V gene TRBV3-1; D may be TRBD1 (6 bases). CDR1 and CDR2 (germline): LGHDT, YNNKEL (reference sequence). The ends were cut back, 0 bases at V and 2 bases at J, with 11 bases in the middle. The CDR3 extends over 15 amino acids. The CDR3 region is CASSQEEGVAYEQYF. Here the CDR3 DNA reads TGTGCCAGCAGCCAAGAAGAGGGGGTTGCCTACGAGCAGTACTTC.

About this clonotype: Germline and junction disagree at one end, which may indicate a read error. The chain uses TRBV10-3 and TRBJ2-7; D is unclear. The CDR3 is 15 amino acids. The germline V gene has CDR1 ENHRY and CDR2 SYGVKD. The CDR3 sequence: CASSYPNGYSYEQYF. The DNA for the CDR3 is TGTGCCAGCAGTTACCCGAACGGCTACTCCTACGAGCAGTACTTC.

The CDR3 loop reads CSVSQGISYEQYF. CDR3 coding DNA: TGCAGCGTATCGCAGGGAATATCCTACGAGCAGTACTTC. This chain links TRBV29-1 with TRBJ2-7; D is possibly TRBD1 (5 bases). The germline V gene encodes CDR1 SQVTM and CDR2 ANQGSEA. Trimming removed 6 bases at V and 1 base at J, with 13 bases between. There are 13 residues in the CDR3.

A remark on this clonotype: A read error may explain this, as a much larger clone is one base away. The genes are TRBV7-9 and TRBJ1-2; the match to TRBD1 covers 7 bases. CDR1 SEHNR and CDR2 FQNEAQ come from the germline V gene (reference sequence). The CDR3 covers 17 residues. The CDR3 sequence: CATSLEDREIPHYGYTF. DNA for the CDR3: TGTGCCACCAGCTTAGAAGACAGGGAAATCCCCCACTATGGCTACACCTTC. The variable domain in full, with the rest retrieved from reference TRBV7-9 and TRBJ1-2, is DTGVSQNPRHKITKRGQNVTFRCDPISEHNRLYWYRQTLGQGPEFLTYFQNEAQLEKSRLLSDRFSAERPKGSFSTLEIQRTEQGDSAMYLCATSLEDREIPHYGYTFGSGTRLTVV.

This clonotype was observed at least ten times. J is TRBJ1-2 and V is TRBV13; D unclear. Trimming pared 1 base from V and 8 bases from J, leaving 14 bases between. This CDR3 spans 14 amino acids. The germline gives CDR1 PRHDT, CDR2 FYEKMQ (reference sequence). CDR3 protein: CASSLDRGRGGYTF. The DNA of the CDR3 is TGTGCCAGCAGCTTAGACAGAGGTCGGGGAGGCTACACCTTC.

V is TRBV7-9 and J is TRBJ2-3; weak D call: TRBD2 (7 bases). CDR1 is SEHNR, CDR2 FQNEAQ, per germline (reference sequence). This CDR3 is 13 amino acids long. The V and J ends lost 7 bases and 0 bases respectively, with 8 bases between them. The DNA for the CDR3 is TGTGCCAGCAAGGGGGGGAGCACAGATACGCAGTATTTT. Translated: CASKGGSTDTQYF.

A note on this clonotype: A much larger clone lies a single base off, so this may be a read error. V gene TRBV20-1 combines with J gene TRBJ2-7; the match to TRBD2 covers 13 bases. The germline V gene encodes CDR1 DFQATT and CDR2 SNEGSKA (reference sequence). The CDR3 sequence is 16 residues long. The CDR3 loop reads CGARVPGLAGLYEQYF. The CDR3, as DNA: TGCGGTGCTAGAGTACCGGGACTAGCGGGACTATACGAGCAGTACTTC.

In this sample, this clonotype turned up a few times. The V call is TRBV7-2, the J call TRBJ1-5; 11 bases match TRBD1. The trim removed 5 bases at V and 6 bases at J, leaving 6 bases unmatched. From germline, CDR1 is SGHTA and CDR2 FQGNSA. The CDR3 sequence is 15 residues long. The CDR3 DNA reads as TGTGCCAGCAGCCCGGGACAGGGGGTCGGTCAGCCCCAGCATTTT. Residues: CASSPGQGVGQPQHF.

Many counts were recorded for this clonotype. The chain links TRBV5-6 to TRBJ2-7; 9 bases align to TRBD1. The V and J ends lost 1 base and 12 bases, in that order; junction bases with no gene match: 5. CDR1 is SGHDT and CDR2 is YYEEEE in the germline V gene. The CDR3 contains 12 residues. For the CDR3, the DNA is TGTGCCAGCAGCTTGCCGGGACAGGGACTGTACTTC. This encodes CASSLPGQGLYF.

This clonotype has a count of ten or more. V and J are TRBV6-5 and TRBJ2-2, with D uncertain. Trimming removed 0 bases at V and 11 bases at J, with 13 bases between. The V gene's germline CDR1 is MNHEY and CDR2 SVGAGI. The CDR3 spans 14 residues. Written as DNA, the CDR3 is TGTGCCAGCAGTTACTCCTCGTGGCGAGGAGAGCTGTTTTTT. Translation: CASSYSSWRGELFF.

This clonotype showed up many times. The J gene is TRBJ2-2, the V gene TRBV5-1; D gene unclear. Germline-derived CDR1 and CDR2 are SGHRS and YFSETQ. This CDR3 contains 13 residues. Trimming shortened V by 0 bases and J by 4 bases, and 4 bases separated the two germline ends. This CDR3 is CASSLASTGELFF. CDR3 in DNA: TGCGCCAGCAGCTTGGCTTCCACCGGGGAGCTGTTTTTT.

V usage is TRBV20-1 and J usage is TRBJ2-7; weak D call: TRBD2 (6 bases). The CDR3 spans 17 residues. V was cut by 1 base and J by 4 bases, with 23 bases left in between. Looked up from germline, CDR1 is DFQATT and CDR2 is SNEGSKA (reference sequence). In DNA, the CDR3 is TGCAGTGCTAGAGCTTCCGAGCCCCGGGAGAGGGGTTACGAGCAGTACTTC. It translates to CSARASEPRERGYEQYF.

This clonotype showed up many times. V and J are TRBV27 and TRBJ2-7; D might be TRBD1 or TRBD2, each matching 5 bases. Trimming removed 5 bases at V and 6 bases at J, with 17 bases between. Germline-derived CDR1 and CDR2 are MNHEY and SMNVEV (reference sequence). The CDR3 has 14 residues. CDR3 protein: CASSPGTGLSEQYF. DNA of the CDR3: TGTGCCAGCAGTCCAGGGACGGGGTTAAGCGAGCAGTACTTC.

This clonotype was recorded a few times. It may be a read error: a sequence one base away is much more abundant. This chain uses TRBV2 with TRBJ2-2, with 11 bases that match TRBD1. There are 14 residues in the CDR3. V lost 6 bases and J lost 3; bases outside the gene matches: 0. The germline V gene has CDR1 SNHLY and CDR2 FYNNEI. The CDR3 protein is CASRDRGHTGELFF. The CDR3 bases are TGTGCCAGCAGGGACAGGGGGCACACCGGGGAGCTGTTTTTT.

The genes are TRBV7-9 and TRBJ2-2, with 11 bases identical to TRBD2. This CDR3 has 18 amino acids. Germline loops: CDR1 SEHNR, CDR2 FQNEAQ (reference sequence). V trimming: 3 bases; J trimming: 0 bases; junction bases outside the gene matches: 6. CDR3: CASSFPGLAVSNTGELFF. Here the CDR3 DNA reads TGTGCCAGCAGCTTTCCGGGACTAGCGGTATCGAACACCGGGGAGCTGTTTTTT. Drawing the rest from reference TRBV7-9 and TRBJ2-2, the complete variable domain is DTGVSQNPRHKITKRGQNVTFRCDPISEHNRLYWYRQTLGQGPEFLTYFQNEAQLEKSRLLSDRFSAERPKGSFSTLEIQRTEQGDSAMYLCASSFPGLAVSNTGELFFGEGSRLTVL.

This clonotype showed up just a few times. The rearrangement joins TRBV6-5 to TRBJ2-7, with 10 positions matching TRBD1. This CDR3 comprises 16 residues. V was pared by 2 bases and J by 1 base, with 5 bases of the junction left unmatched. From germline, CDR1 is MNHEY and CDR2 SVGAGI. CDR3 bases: TGTGCCAGCAGTTACGCGGGGACAGGGGCATCCTACGAGCAGTACTTC. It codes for CASSYAGTGASYEQYF.

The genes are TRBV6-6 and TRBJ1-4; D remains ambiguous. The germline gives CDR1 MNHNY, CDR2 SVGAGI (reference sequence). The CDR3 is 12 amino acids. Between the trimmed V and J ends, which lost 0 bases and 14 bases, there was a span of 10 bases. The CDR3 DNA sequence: TGTGCCAGCAGTTACTCTAGATCATGGCTGTTTTTT. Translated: CASSYSRSWLFF.

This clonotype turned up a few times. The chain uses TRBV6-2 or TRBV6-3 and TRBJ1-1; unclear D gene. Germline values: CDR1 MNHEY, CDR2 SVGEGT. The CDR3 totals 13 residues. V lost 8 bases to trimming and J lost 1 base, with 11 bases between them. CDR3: CASLPGRNTEAFF. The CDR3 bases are TGTGCCAGCTTACCCGGGAGGAACACTGAAGCTTTCTTT.

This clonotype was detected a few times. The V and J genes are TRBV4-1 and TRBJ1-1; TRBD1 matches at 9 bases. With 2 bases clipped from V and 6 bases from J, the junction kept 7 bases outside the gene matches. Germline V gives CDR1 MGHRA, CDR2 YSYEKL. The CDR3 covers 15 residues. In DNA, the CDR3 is TGCGCCAGCAGCCAAAAACAGGGGGCAGTCTCTGAAGCTTTCTTT. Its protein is CASSQKQGAVSEAFF.

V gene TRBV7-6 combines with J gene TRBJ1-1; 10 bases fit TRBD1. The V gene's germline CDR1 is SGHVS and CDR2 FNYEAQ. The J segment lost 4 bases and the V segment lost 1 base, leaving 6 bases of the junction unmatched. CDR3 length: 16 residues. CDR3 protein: CASSLGRDRGTTEAFF. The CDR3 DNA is TGTGCCAGCAGCTTAGGGAGGGACAGGGGAACCACTGAAGCTTTCTTT.

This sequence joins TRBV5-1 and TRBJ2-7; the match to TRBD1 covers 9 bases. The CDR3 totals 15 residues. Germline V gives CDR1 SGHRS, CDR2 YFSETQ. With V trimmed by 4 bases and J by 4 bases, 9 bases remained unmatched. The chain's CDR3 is CASSNFPGQGYEQYF. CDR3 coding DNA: TGCGCCAGCAGCAACTTCCCGGGACAGGGTTACGAGCAGTACTTC.

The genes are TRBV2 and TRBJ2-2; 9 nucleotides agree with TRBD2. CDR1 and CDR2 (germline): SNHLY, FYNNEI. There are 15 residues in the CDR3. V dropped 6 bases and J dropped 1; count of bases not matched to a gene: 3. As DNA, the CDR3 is TGTGCCAGCAGCGATAGCGGGAGGAACACCGGGGAGCTGTTTTTT. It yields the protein CASSDSGRNTGELFF.

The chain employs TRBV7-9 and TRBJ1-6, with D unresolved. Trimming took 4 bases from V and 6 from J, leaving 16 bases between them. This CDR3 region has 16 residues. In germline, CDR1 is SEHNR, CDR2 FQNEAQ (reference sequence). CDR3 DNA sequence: TGTGCCAGCAGCTCGGTTGACCTAACCTTTAATTCACCCCTCCACTTT. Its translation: CASSSVDLTFNSPLHF.

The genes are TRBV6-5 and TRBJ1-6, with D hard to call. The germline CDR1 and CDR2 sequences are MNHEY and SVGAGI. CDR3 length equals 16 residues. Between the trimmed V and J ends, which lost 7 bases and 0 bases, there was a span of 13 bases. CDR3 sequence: CASIDRSSSYNSPLHF. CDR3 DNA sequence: TGTGCCAGCATCGATCGCTCGAGCTCCTATAATTCACCCCTCCACTTT.